The 31 T cell receptor beta chains below were found in one sample sequenced in a study of cytomegalovirus exposure and HLA in healthy donors. The PCR ran on 60 Vbeta and 13 Jbeta primers. Libraries were prepared by immunoSEQ multiplex PCR; TCRdb keeps only in-frame clonotypes and omits some of them. The profile shows under 300,000 clones, just under 85% of them singletons. The specimen sequenced was PBMCs. All receptors derive from a middle-aged woman in good health and CMV-seropositive.

This clone was seen a few times. The chain joins TRBV7-9 to TRBJ2-5, with D unresolved. The CDR3 has 14 residues. Germline V gives CDR1 SEHNR, CDR2 FQNEAQ (reference sequence). The V and J ends lost 2 bases and 0 bases respectively, with 7 bases between them. For the CDR3, the DNA is TGTGCCAGCAGCTTACAGCGCCACCAAGAGACCCAGTACTTC. Protein sequence: CASSLQRHQETQYF.

The chain joins TRBV7-9 to TRBJ1-1; possible D gene TRBD1, 5 bases. The ends were cut back, 2 bases at V and 3 bases at J, with 16 bases in the middle. The CDR3 consists of 16 residues. From germline, CDR1 is SEHNR and CDR2 FQNEAQ (reference sequence). The CDR3 DNA reads as TGTGCCAGCAGCTTACTCCTGACTCGGGGGGACACTGAAGCTTTCTTT. Encoded protein: CASSLLLTRGDTEAFF.

J is TRBJ2-1 and V is TRBV6-1, with D uncertain. Looked up from germline, CDR1 is MNHNS and CDR2 is SASEGT. The CDR3 has 13 residues. Trimming stripped 1 base from V and 15 bases from J, with 16 bases between. The CDR3 coding sequence is TGTGCCAGCAGTGAAGGAGGTGATAGTTTGAGGTTCTTC. The encoded protein is CASSEGGDSLRFF.

The chain employs TRBV11-3 and TRBJ1-1, with 7 bases identical to TRBD1. Germline trimming cut 5 bases from V and 6 bases from J; bases unmatched to any gene: 15. The CDR3 loop spans 16 amino acids. Looked up from germline, CDR1 is SGHNT and CDR2 is YENEEA. CDR3 in DNA: TGTGCCAGCAGCCCTCCTAAGACAGGGCCTAGGGCTGAAGCTTTCTTT. Its translation: CASSPPKTGPRAEAFF.

This clone came up once. This chain uses TRBV5-1 with TRBJ2-3; 13 bases fit TRBD2. Germline V lookup: CDR1 SGHRS, CDR2 YFSETQ. CDR3 size: 16 residues. V dropped 4 bases and J dropped 6; count of bases not matched to a gene: 8. The CDR3 DNA follows: TGCGCCAGCAGCGACGGACTAGCGGGAGTGGTTGATACGCAGTATTTT. It yields the protein CASSDGLAGVVDTQYF.

The chain couples TRBV5-1 to TRBJ2-1, with 10 bases that match TRBD2. From germline, CDR1 is SGHRS and CDR2 YFSETQ. This CDR3 spans 15 amino acids. V was clipped by 1 base and J by 7 bases; unmatched bases: 5. CDR3 in amino acids: CASSLSSGGFNEQFF. The CDR3 DNA reads TGCGCCAGCAGCTTGTCTAGCGGGGGATTTAATGAGCAGTTCTTC.

In regard to this clone: A read error may account for a junction end that differs from germline. Written as DNA, the CDR3 is TGTGCCAGCAGCGGACCGGGACAGGGCTCCCACGAGCAGTACTTC. It is translated as CASSGPGQGSHEQYF. This sequence joins TRBV28 and TRBJ2-7; TRBD1 agrees at 9 bases. The CDR3 length is 15 residues. Looked up from germline, CDR1 is MDHEN and CDR2 is SYDVKM.

The rearrangement links TRBV4-2 to TRBJ1-5; D is unclear. The CDR3 runs to 15 residues. Germline values: CDR1 LGHNA, CDR2 YNFKEQ. V was clipped by 5 bases and J by 0 bases, with 11 bases between them. CDR3 sequence reads: CASSVGSHSNQPQHF. The CDR3 region has the DNA TGTGCCAGCAGCGTCGGGTCCCATAGCAATCAGCCCCAGCATTTT.

This clone has a handful of counts. At one boundary the junction diverges from the germline segment, which might be a read error. The chain joins TRBV6-1 to TRBJ2-1; TRBD2 matches 10 bases. Germline V gene data show CDR1 as MNHNS and CDR2 as SASEGT. This CDR3 is built from 15 residues. CDR3 in amino acids: CASREAGGPRNEQFF. CDR3 sequence (DNA): TGTGCCAGCAGGGAAGCGGGAGGGCCTCGTAATGAGCAGTTCTTC.

J is TRBJ2-1 and V is TRBV15; 11 positions match TRBD2. The V gene's germline CDR1 is LNHNV and CDR2 YYDKDF (reference sequence). Trimming cost V 4 bases and J 3 bases; bases outside gene matches: 5. CDR3 length equals 16 residues. CDR3 sequence (DNA): TGTGCCACCAGCAAAGGTGGGACTAGCGGCTACAATGAGCAGTTCTTC. This encodes CATSKGGTSGYNEQFF. Looking up the rest from reference TRBV15 and TRBJ2-1 gives the full variable domain: DAMVIQNPRYQVTQFGKPVTLSCSQTLNHNVMYWYQQKSSQAPKLLFHYYDKDFNNEADTPDNFQSRRPNTSFCFLDIRSPGLGDTAMYLCATSKGGTSGYNEQFFGPGTRLTVL.

The rearrangement uses TRBV27 and TRBJ2-1, with a weak D call TRBD1 (5 bases). Germline V gene data show CDR1 as MNHEY and CDR2 as SMNVEV (reference sequence). Between the trimmed V and J ends, which lost 3 bases and 10 bases, there was a span of 13 bases. The length of the CDR3 is 13 residues. CDR3 protein: CASSFLGQPEQFF. The CDR3 DNA reads TGTGCCAGCAGTTTTCTAGGACAACCAGAGCAGTTCTTC.

The rearrangement links TRBV6-5 to TRBJ2-7, with 7 positions matching TRBD2. The CDR3 length is 12 residues. Looked up from germline, CDR1 is MNHEY and CDR2 is SVGAGI. J gave up 10 bases and V 0 bases, and 3 bases lay outside the gene matches. The CDR3 loop reads CASSYSGGCQYF. As DNA, the CDR3 is TGTGCCAGCAGTTACTCGGGGGGGTGTCAGTACTTC.

V gene TRBV28 combines with J gene TRBJ2-7; 12 nucleotides match TRBD2. V lost 6 bases and J lost 0; bases outside the gene matches: 3. This CDR3 spans 15 amino acids. Germline CDR1 MDHEN, CDR2 SYDVKM. As DNA, the CDR3 is TGTGCCAGCAGAACGACTAGCGGGAGCTCCTACGAGCAGTACTTC. It encodes CASRTTSGSSYEQYF. Based on the CDR3 plus reference TRBV28 and TRBJ2-7, the full variable domain is DVKVTQSSRYLVKRTGEKVFLECVQDMDHENMFWYRQDPGLGLRLIYFSYDVKMKEKGDIPEGYSVSREKKERFSLILESASTNQTSMYLCASRTTSGSSYEQYFGPGTRLTVT.

The chain joins TRBV19 to TRBJ1-3, with D unresolved. The CDR3 length is 17 residues. Looked up from germline, CDR1 is LNHDA and CDR2 is SQIVND (reference sequence). V was cut by 1 base and J by 0 bases, with 13 bases left in between. CDR3 bases: TGTGCCAGTAGTATAGGTGGCATGAGGAGCTCTGGAAACACCATATATTTT. Translating gives CASSIGGMRSSGNTIYF.

The chain is built from TRBV6-1 and TRBJ1-1; D is ambiguous. V lost 1 base and J 5 bases, leaving 11 bases between the germline ends. Germline values: CDR1 MNHNS, CDR2 SASEGT. The CDR3 extends over 14 amino acids. DNA for the CDR3: TGTGCCAGCAGTGAAGGCATGAGGGTTACTGAAGCTTTCTTT. Amino acid sequence: CASSEGMRVTEAFF.

This chain links TRBV6-5 with TRBJ1-2; 7 nucleotides line up with TRBD1. CDR3 length: 13 amino acids. The V segment lost 6 bases and the J segment 3 bases; nucleotides outside the gene matches: 4. Germline values: CDR1 MNHEY, CDR2 SVGAGI. CDR3 sequence: CASSPDRDYGYTF. Written as DNA, the CDR3 is TGTGCCAGCAGCCCAGACAGGGACTATGGCTACACCTTC.

The chain uses TRBV13 and TRBJ2-3; possibly TRBD1 for D (6 bases). V lost 1 base, J lost 2 bases, and 16 bases lay in between. Germline V gene sequence: CDR1 PRHDT, CDR2 FYEKMQ (reference sequence). This CDR3 contains 17 residues. The CDR3 region has the DNA TGTGCCAGCAGCTTAGAATTCCGACAGGACCTCACAGATACGCAGTATTTT. It translates to CASSLEFRQDLTDTQYF. The complete variable domain, with remaining parts taken from reference TRBV13 and TRBJ2-3, reads AAGVIQSPRHLIKEKRETATLKCYPIPRHDTVYWYQQGPGQDPQFLISFYEKMQSDKGSIPDRFSAQQFSDYHSELNMSSLELGDSALYFCASSLEFRQDLTDTQYFGPGTRLTVL.

The V and J genes are TRBV9 and TRBJ1-1; D is perhaps TRBD1 (6 bases). V was clipped by 4 bases and J by 4 bases, with 11 bases between them. Looked up from germline, CDR1 is SGDLS and CDR2 is YYNGEE. The CDR3 has 13 residues. This chain's CDR3 is CASSKGGGTEAFF. DNA for the CDR3: TGTGCCAGCAGCAAGGGAGGGGGCACTGAAGCTTTCTTT.

The chain joins TRBV11-2 to TRBJ2-7, with D possibly TRBD1 on 6 matching bases. This CDR3 has 14 residues. Trimming took off 2 bases at V and 5 bases at J, with 13 bases between the two ends. Germline assignment: CDR1 SGHAT and CDR2 FQNNGV. Written as DNA, the CDR3 is TGTGCCAGCAGCTTAATCCAGGGGTCCAACGAGCAGTACTTC. This codes for CASSLIQGSNEQYF.

V usage is TRBV7-7 and J usage is TRBJ2-1, with 12 bases that match TRBD2. V was clipped by 4 bases and J by 6 bases; unmatched bases: 7. CDR1 and CDR2 from the germline V gene are SSHAT and FNYEAQ (reference sequence). The CDR3 has 16 residues. DNA for the CDR3: TGTGCCAGCAGCTCCGGACTAGCGGGAATGGGCAATGAGCAGTTCTTC. As protein: CASSSGLAGMGNEQFF. Full variable domain (missing parts from reference TRBV7-7 and TRBJ2-1): GAGVSQSPRYKVTKRGQDVTLRCDPISSHATLYWYQQALGQGPEFLTYFNYEAQPDKSGLPSDRFSAERPEGSISTLTIQRTEQRDSAMYRCASSSGLAGMGNEQFFGPGTRLTVL.

The V call is TRBV28, the J call TRBJ1-1; a possible D gene is TRBD1 (5 bases). The CDR3 consists of 12 residues. Germline assignment: CDR1 MDHEN and CDR2 SYDVKM. Between the trimmed V and J ends, which lost 6 bases and 11 bases, there was a span of 16 bases. DNA of the CDR3: TGTGCCAGCAGAACTTTACAGGACGGGGCTTTCTTT. Protein sequence: CASRTLQDGAFF.

The rearrangement links TRBV13 to TRBJ2-4, with a weak D call TRBD1 (7 bases). The length of the CDR3 is 16 residues. Germline CDR1 and CDR2: PRHDT and FYEKMQ (reference sequence). The ends were cut back, 4 bases at V and 0 bases at J, with 13 bases in the middle. The CDR3 DNA is TGTGCCAGCAGCTCGTACAGGGGACTAGCCAAAAACATTCAGTACTTC. As protein: CASSSYRGLAKNIQYF.

V is TRBV4-1 and J is TRBJ1-3, with D hard to call. V lost 0 bases to trimming and J lost 5 bases, with 11 bases between them. Per germline, CDR1 MGHRA and CDR2 YSYEKL. The CDR3 loop spans 15 amino acids. CDR3 DNA sequence: TGCGCCAGCAGCCAAGACCGCCAAACTCGAAACACCATATATTTT. It translates to CASSQDRQTRNTIYF.

V and J are TRBV28 and TRBJ1-1; D is perhaps TRBD1 (5 bases). The germline V gene encodes CDR1 MDHEN and CDR2 SYDVKM. The V and J ends lost 6 bases and 9 bases respectively, with 20 bases between them. The length of the CDR3 is 14 residues. CDR3 sequence reads: CASSLLLGEGKAFF. The DNA of the CDR3 is TGTGCCAGCAGCCTCCTTCTCGGGGAGGGGAAAGCTTTCTTT.

The chain couples TRBV15 to TRBJ2-3, with D unresolved. Near its end, the DNA agrees better with TRBJ1-5, so the J call may be wrong. The CDR3 consists of 18 residues. CDR1 and CDR2 (germline): LNHNV, YYDKDF (reference sequence). The CDR3 sequence is CATSRGGSGGSWVDTQHF. The CDR3 DNA reads TGTGCCACCAGCAGAGGAGGATCAGGAGGGTCCTGGGTAGATACGCAGCATTTT.

This chain joins TRBV5-1 and TRBJ2-3; 10 nucleotides match TRBD2. This CDR3 contains 16 residues. Germline-derived CDR1 and CDR2 are SGHRS and YFSETQ. Trimming at V came to 0 bases and at J to 7 bases, leaving 8 bases not matched to a gene. CDR3 sequence (DNA): TGCGCCAGCAGCTTGGCCAGGACTAGCGGAACAAATACGCAGTATTTT. It specifies CASSLARTSGTNTQYF. Variable domain in full (rest from reference TRBV5-1 and TRBJ2-3): KAGVTQTPRYLIKTRGQQVTLSCSPISGHRSVSWYQQTPGQGLQFLFEYFSETQRNKGNFPGRFSGRQFSNSRSEMNVSTLELGDSALYLCASSLARTSGTNTQYFGPGTRLTVL.

V and J are TRBV15 and TRBJ2-1, with no clear D. Trimming pared 1 base from V and 5 bases from J, leaving 12 bases between. The germline V gene encodes CDR1 LNHNV and CDR2 YYDKDF (reference sequence). The CDR3 is 15 amino acids. The CDR3 coding sequence is TGTGCCACCAGCAGAGTAAATCAGGAAAACAATGAGCAGTTCTTC. It yields the protein CATSRVNQENNEQFF. Using reference TRBV15 and TRBJ2-1 for the parts outside the CDR3, the full variable domain is DAMVIQNPRYQVTQFGKPVTLSCSQTLNHNVMYWYQQKSSQAPKLLFHYYDKDFNNEADTPDNFQSRRPNTSFCFLDIRSPGLGDTAMYLCATSRVNQENNEQFFGPGTRLTVL.

The chain employs TRBV29-1 and TRBJ2-5, with unresolved D. Germline V CDR1 and CDR2: SQVTM, ANQGSEA. Trimming stripped 6 bases from V and 2 bases from J, with 13 bases between. The CDR3 length is 13 residues. The CDR3 loop reads CSVLTGIQETQYF. Here the CDR3 DNA reads TGCAGCGTCCTGACTGGAATTCAAGAGACCCAGTACTTC.

There are a few counts of this clone. The rearrangement uses TRBV6-5 and TRBJ1-1; possible D gene TRBD1, 5 bases. The CDR3 is made up of 13 amino acids. Trimming stripped 6 bases from V and 1 base from J, with 9 bases between. The germline CDR1 and CDR2 sequences are MNHEY and SVGAGI. DNA for the CDR3: TGTGCCAGCAGCTGGGGGGGGAACACTGAAGCTTTCTTT. Translating it yields CASSWGGNTEAFF.

V and J are TRBV2 and TRBJ2-7; 10 bases map to TRBD1. From germline, CDR1 is SNHLY and CDR2 FYNNEI. The J segment lost 7 bases and the V segment lost 6 bases, leaving 6 bases of the junction unmatched. The CDR3 runs 13 residues. The CDR3 region is CASRRQGAGEQYF. The CDR3 nucleotides read TGTGCCAGCAGGCGACAGGGGGCGGGGGAGCAGTACTTC.

The chain links TRBV19 to TRBJ1-1; D gene ambiguous. V dropped 7 bases and J dropped 1 base, with 13 bases sitting between them. The CDR3 spans 14 residues. Germline CDR1 is LNHDA and CDR2 is SQIVND (reference sequence). CDR3 amino acids: CASNGGQTNTEAFF. DNA for the CDR3: TGTGCCAGTAACGGTGGGCAGACGAACACTGAAGCTTTCTTT.